This TCR beta chain is from a study of T cells in Graves' hyperthyroidism and ophthalmopathy. Notes on the study in general: Clonotypes that were expanded in thyroid above 0.001 mostly appeared in blood too. Before onset, ophthalmopathy was predicted by the model a median around 6 months earlier. Ophthalmopathy was separated from stable hyperthyroidism by a 13 V-J model.

In germline, CDR1 is MGHRA, CDR2 YSYEKL. Trimming left V 5 bases short and J 6 bases short, with 19 bases between. The CDR3 is 16 residues long. Researchers took RNA transcripts and amplified the TCR beta CDR3 regions from them. In the first-round RT-PCR of the TCR CDR3, the HTBI primer set was used. TCRdb independently ran MiXCR on the multiplex PCR reads; one entry per CDR3 protein. The table lists about 540,000 distinct CDR3 sequences, around 42% of them singletons. This clonotype was picked up many times. Its antigen is as yet unknown. The V call is TRBV4-1, the J call TRBJ2-2; D gene ambiguous. Sample: peripheral blood or thyroid tissue (not recorded which). The clonotype was recovered from a woman younger than 30 with Graves' hyperthyroidism. The CDR3 reads CASSGSRRFSAGELFF. For the CDR3, the DNA is TGCGCCAGCAGCGGGTCTAGACGTTTCTCCGCCGGGGAGCTGTTTTTT.